This T cell receptor (beta chain) comes out of a study of early stage breast cancer tumors. The V gene lost 10 bases and the J gene lost 6 bases, with 11 bases spanning the gap. The CDR3 consists of 11 residues. Germline loops: CDR1 MNHEY, CDR2 SVGAGI. Repertoires were generated with immunoSEQ multiplex PCR, while TCRdb's copy carries only in-frame clones and drops some. The table has 9,000 to 10,000 clones, around 60% seen once. This chain joins TRBV6-5 and TRBJ2-3; D remains unclear. This sequence was found in a person in their sixties or seventies with breast cancer. Sample: breast tumor tissue. For the CDR3, the DNA is TGTGCCACCAGGTTTGCGGATACGCAGTATTTT. It specifies CATRFADTQYF.